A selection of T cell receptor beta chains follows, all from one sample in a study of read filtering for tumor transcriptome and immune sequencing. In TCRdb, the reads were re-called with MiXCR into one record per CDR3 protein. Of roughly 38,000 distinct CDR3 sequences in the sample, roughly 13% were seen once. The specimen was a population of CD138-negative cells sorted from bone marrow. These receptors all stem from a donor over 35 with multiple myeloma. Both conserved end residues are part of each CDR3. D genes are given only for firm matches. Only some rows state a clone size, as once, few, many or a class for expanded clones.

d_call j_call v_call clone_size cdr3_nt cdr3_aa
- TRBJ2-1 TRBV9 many TGTGCCAGCAATAACCTAGGCCCTCTCTATGAGCAGTTCTTC CASNNLGPLYEQFF
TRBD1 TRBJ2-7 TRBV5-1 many TGCGCCAGACGTTTACCGGCGACCCGATTCCGGGACAGGGGGCTCTGCGAGCAGTACTTC CARRLPATRFRDRGLCEQYF
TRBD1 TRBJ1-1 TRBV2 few TGTGCCATCAGCATAAGACAGGGTCCTGAAGCTTTCTTT CAISIRQGPEAFF
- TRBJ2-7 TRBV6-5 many TGTGCCAGCAGTTATACAGAAAGCTCCTACGAGCAGTACTTC CASSYTESSYEQYF
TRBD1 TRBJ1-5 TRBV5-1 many TGCGCCAGCAGCTTGACAGGGGGGTCAGTCCAGCCCCAGCATTTT CASSLTGGSVQPQHF
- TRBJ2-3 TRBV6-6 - TGTGCCAGCAGTTACGGCGGCAGGGGAGGAGATACGCAGTATTTT CASSYGGRGGDTQYF
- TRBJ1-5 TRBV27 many TGTGCCAGCAGTTCCGTTAAGAATCAGCCCCAGCATTTT CASSSVKNQPQHF
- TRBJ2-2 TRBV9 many TGTGCCAGCAGCGCTTTCGGAACCGGGGAGCTGTTTTTT CASSAFGTGELFF
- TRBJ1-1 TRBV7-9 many TGTGCCAGCAGCTTAGCTCCGTCGGGCACTGAAGCTTTCTTT CASSLAPSGTEAFF
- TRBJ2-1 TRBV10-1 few TGCGCCAGCGGAACGAGCCCCAATGGGGGCGAGCAGTTCTTC CASGTSPNGGEQFF
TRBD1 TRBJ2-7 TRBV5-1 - TGCGCCAGCAGCTTACAGGGGTCCTACGGGCAGTACTTC CASSLQGSYGQYF
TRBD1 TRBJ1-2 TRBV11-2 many TGTGCCAGCAGCCCCGACAGGGGCTATGGCTACACCTTC CASSPDRGYGYTF
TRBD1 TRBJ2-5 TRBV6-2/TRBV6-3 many TGTGCCAGCAGGGGACGGACAGGGCGTCCCTGGGAGACCCAGTACTTC CASRGRTGRPWETQYF
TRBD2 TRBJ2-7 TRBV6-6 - TGTGCCAGCAGTTATAGTGGGATTGAGCGGGAGTGGTCTTACGAGCAGTACTTC CASSYSGIEREWSYEQYF
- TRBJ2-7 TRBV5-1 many TGCGCCAGCAGCTCCGGGACAACCGACGAGCAGTACTTC CASSSGTTDEQYF
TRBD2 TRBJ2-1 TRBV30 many TGTGCCTGGAGTGTACCGCTAGCGGGTTTGGAGCAGTTCTTC CAWSVPLAGLEQFF
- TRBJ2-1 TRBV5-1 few TGCGCCAGCAGAAGGACAGCCAATGGGCAGCTCTTC CASRRTANGQLF
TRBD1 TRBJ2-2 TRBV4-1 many TGCGCCAGCAGCCGCCAGGGGGCGGGGAACACCGGGGAGCTGTTTTTT CASSRQGAGNTGELFF
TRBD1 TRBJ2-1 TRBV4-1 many TGCGCCAGCAGCCAAGAGTCCGGACAGGGGGCTGGTGAGCAGTTCTTC CASSQESGQGAGEQFF
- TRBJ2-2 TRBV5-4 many TGTGCCAGCAGCTTGGAATCCAGCACCGGGGAGCTGTTTTTT CASSLESSTGELFF
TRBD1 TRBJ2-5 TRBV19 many TGTGCCAGTAGACCTGGGGCATTCCACAGGGGACGTCAAGAGACCCAGTACTTC CASRPGAFHRGRQETQYF
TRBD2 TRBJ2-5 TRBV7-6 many TGTGCCAGCAGCTTAGGTATAGCGGGGGCCCAAGAGACCCAGTACTTC CASSLGIAGAQETQYF
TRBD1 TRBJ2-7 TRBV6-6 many TGTGCCAGCAGTTACAGACAGGGGAACTACGAGCAGTACTTC CASSYRQGNYEQYF
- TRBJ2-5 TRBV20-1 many TGCAGTGCTAGCAATGCGGCTAAGTTGTACTTC CSASNAAKLYF
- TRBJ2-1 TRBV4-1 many TGCGCCAGCAGCCAACCTCGAGGAAGGTCAAATGAGCAGTTCTTC CASSQPRGRSNEQFF
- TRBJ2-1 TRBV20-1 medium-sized TGCAGTGCCCCCCCGTCGTCACAGGGCCACAATGAGCAGTTCTTC CSAPPSSQGHNEQFF
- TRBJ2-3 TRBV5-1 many TGCGCCAACAGCTTGGTAGCGGCTACTAGCACAGATACGCAGTATTTT CANSLVAATSTDTQYF
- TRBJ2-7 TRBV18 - TGTGCCAGCTCACCACGGGGAGCGAGCTCCTACGAGCAGTACTTC CASSPRGASSYEQYF
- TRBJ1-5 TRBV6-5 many TGTGCCAGCAGTCATGGGGTCCATCAGCCCCAGCATTTT CASSHGVHQPQHF
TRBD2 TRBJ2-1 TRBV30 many TGTGCCTGGAGTATCTTGACTAGCGGTTCCTACAATGAGCAGTTCTTC CAWSILTSGSYNEQFF
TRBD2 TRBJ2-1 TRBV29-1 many TGCAGCGTTGGCCTAGCGGGAGAGGGCTCCTACAATGAGCAGTTCTTC CSVGLAGEGSYNEQFF
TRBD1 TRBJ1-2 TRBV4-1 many TGCGCCAGCAGCCAAACGGGACAGATAAACTATGGCTACACCTTC CASSQTGQINYGYTF
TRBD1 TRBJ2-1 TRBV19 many TGTGCCAGTACCTATTCCGGGACAGGGACCTACAATGAGCAGTTCTTC CASTYSGTGTYNEQFF
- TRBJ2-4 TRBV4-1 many TGCGCCAGCAGCCCCCGCCTCGGAAGCCAAAACATTCAGTACTTC CASSPRLGSQNIQYF
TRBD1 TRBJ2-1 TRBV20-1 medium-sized TGCAGTGCTGGGGGACAGGGTTGGTATGAGCAGTTCTTC CSAGGQGWYEQFF
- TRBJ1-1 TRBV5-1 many TGCGCCAGCAGCCTCGGGAAATGGGGCACTGAAGCTTTCTTT CASSLGKWGTEAFF
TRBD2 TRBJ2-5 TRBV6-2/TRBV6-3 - TGTGCCAGCAGCCCCCCCCGACTAGCGGGAGAGACCCAGTACTTC CASSPPRLAGETQYF
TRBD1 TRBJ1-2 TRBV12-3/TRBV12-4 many TGTGCCAGCAGTCCAGCAGGGGGGCGGAACTATGGCTACACCTTC CASSPAGGRNYGYTF
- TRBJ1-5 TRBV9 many TGTGCCAGCAGCGTAGGGCACCTCAATCAGCCCCAGCATTTT CASSVGHLNQPQHF
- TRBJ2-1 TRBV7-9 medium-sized TGTGCCAGCAGCTTTCAAGACTCCTACAATGAGCAGTTCTTC CASSFQDSYNEQFF
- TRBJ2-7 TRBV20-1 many TGCAGTGCTCAAAACGATCCCTACGAGCAGTACTTC CSAQNDPYEQYF
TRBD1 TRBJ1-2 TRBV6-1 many TGTGCCAGCAGGATAGCCGGGACAGGGTACGGCTACACCTTC CASRIAGTGYGYTF
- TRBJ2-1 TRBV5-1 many TGCGCCAGCAGCTATAAACTAGGGGGATGGTATGAGCAGTTCTTC CASSYKLGGWYEQFF
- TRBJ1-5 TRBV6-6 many TGTGCCAGCAGTCGTACCCGGGACAGCAATCAGCCCCAGCATTTT CASSRTRDSNQPQHF
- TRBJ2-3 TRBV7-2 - TGTGCCAGCAGCTTACGGTCCGATACGCAGTATTTT CASSLRSDTQYF
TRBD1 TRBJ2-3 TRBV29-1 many TGCACCTTAGGGACAGGGGACTCAGATACGCAGTATTTT CTLGTGDSDTQYF
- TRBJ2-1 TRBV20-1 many TGCAGTGGTAGCGTCCCAGGCGATGAGCAGTTCTTC CSGSVPGDEQFF
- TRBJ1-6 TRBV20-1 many TGCAGTGCTAGAGATTGGAGGACAGCGATTAGAATAGGTTCACCCCTCCACTTT CSARDWRTAIRIGSPLHF
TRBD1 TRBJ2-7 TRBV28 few TGTGCCAGCAGTTTATCGGGACAGCTCTACGAGCAGTACTTC CASSLSGQLYEQYF
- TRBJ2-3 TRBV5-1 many TGCGCCAGCAGCCCCGGGGAGTTTAGCACAGATACGCAGTATTTT CASSPGEFSTDTQYF
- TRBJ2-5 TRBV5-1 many TGCGCCAGCAGCTTGATATCGGCCACTATCGGAGAGACCCAGTACTTC CASSLISATIGETQYF
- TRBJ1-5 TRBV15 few TGTGCCACGACCCCGACGAGGGGAAATCAGCCCCAGCATTTT CATTPTRGNQPQHF
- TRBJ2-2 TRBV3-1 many TGTGCCAGCAGCCAAGGGACCCCCGGCGGGGAGCTGTTTTTT CASSQGTPGGELFF
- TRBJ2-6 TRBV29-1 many TGCAGCGTGCAGGGTTCTGGGGCCAACGTCCTGACTTTC CSVQGSGANVLTF
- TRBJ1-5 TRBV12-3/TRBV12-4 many TGTGCCAGCAGTTTTACAAGGGGAGGGGAGCCCCAGCATTTT CASSFTRGGEPQHF
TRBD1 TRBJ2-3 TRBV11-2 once TGTGCCAGCAGCTTAGTGACAGGGTTATCAGATACGCAGTATTTT CASSLVTGLSDTQYF
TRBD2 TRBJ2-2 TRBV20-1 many TGCAGTGCTAGTAGCGGGGGTACCGGGGAGCTGTTTTTT CSASSGGTGELFF